This T cell receptor (beta chain) was observed in a study of blood T cells in healthy people across ages. Combining a sample-barcoded 5' primer with a J-beta primer mix, a second PCR ran for roughly 7 to 11 cycles. TCRdb reprocessed the 5' RACE reads via MiXCR and lists one record per CDR3 protein. This sample carries approximately 600,000 distinct CDR3 sequences, roughly 58% of them seen once, and the ten largest clones take around 37%. The germline V gene encodes CDR1 SGHDT and CDR2 YYEEEE. Germline trimming cut 2 bases from V and 6 bases from J; bases unmatched to any gene: 16. The CDR3 covers 18 residues. As regards this clonotype: No antigen is known for it.

Study-wide points: Roughly linearly, TCR beta diversity per million T cells fell as age increased.

Sequenced: blood. The chain recombines TRBV5-6 with TRBJ2-1, with TRBD2 identical over 8 bases. The sequence derives from a man aged 55 to 70 in good health. CDR3 nucleotides: TGTGCCAGCAGCTTTGAAAGGGTAACGGGGGGGACGATCAATGAGCAGTTCTTC. Its protein product is CASSFERVTGGTINEQFF. The whole variable domain, remainder taken from reference TRBV5-6 and TRBJ2-1, is DAGVTQSPTHLIKTRGQQVTLRCSPKSGHDTVSWYQQALGQGPQFIFQYYEEEERQRGNFPDRFSGHQFPNYSSELNVNALLLGDSALYLCASSFERVTGGTINEQFFGPGTRLTVL.